The rows below give T cell receptor beta chains drawn from one sample of a study of identical twins. TCRdb called the 5' RACE reads again in MiXCR, with one record for every CDR3 protein. The sample includes about 520,000 distinct CDR3 sequences, 20% to 25% of them seen just once. This sample was shared with a second study, whose subject was T cells expressing NK-cell markers.

Sample: CD4+ T cells sorted from blood. The receptors were gathered from a woman younger than 30 in good health. CDR3s include the opening cysteine and the closing phenylalanine or tryptophan. The D gene is left open where the match is weak. Where a row states a size, it is once, few, many or the class of an expanded clone; other rows omit it.

D gene	V gene	clone size	J gene	CDR3 protein	CDR3 DNA
.	TRBV5-1	.	TRBJ2-2	CASSSGHAVSGELFF	TGCGCCAGCAGCTCCGGACACGCTGTCTCCGGGGAGCTGTTTTTT
.	TRBV24-1	few	TRBJ2-5	CATPPGGEETQYF	TGTGCCACCCCCCCCGGCGGAGAAGAGACCCAGTACTTC
TRBD1	TRBV27	.	TRBJ1-6	CASSWTGVVNSPLHF	TGTGCCAGCAGTTGGACAGGGGTGGTTAATTCACCCCTCCACTTT
TRBD2	TRBV20-1	few	TRBJ2-1	CSAIRLAGSYNEQFF	TGCAGTGCTATAAGACTAGCAGGGTCCTACAATGAGCAGTTCTTC
.	TRBV5-4	once	TRBJ2-2	CASSPRTESNTGELFF	TGTGCCAGCAGCCCTCGGACAGAATCGAACACCGGGGAGCTGTTTTTT
.	TRBV6-1	.	TRBJ2-5	CASTEMGTALYQYF	TGTGCCAGCACCGAAATGGGGACTGCACTATACCAGTACTTC
TRBD2	TRBV20-1	.	TRBJ2-3	CSATGSGGPADTQYF	TGCAGTGCGACGGGTAGCGGGGGGCCGGCGGATACGCAGTATTTT
TRBD2	TRBV6-2/TRBV6-3	.	TRBJ2-7	CASSYEASGRREQYF	TGTGCCAGCAGTTACGAGGCTAGCGGGAGACGAGAGCAGTACTTC
.	TRBV28	few	TRBJ2-5	CASTQMGEETQYF	TGTGCCAGCACCCAAATGGGGGAAGAGACCCAGTACTTC
TRBD2	TRBV20-1	.	TRBJ2-5	CSASWERGQETQYF	TGCAGTGCTAGTTGGGAGCGGGGGCAAGAGACCCAGTACTTC
TRBD2	TRBV20-1	.	TRBJ2-1	CSATSGGAHNEQFF	TGCAGTGCTACTAGCGGGGGGGCTCACAATGAGCAGTTCTTC
.	TRBV12-3/TRBV12-4	few	TRBJ1-2	CASWGLQGGYTF	TGTGCCAGTTGGGGTCTTCAGGGGGGCTACACCTTC
TRBD2	TRBV12-3/TRBV12-4	many	TRBJ2-2	CASSPASGVAGELFF	TGTGCCAGCAGTCCAGCCAGCGGGGTAGCCGGGGAGCTGTTTTTT
.	TRBV15	.	TRBJ2-7	CATTHPPGRYEQYF	TGTGCCACTACCCACCCTCCGGGCCGATACGAGCAGTACTTC
.	TRBV6-6	few	TRBJ2-7	CASGRQGYYEQYF	TGTGCCAGCGGGAGGCAGGGCTACTACGAGCAGTACTTC
TRBD2	TRBV7-2	few	TRBJ2-7	CASSLYVTSGKSYEQYF	TGTGCCAGCAGCCTTTACGTTACTAGCGGGAAGTCCTACGAGCAGTACTTC
.	TRBV20-1	many	TRBJ2-3	CSARDLQGDTQYF	TGCAGTGCTAGAGACCTACAGGGAGATACGCAGTATTTT
TRBD1	TRBV24-1	.	TRBJ2-3	CATSGGQGGTDTQYF	TGTGCCACCAGTGGTGGACAGGGCGGGACAGATACGCAGTATTTT
.	TRBV20-1	.	TRBJ1-2	CSASGGGQGYTF	TGCAGTGCTTCCGGCGGGGGTCAGGGCTACACCTTC
.	TRBV25-1	.	TRBJ1-4	CASSPLGGGNEKLFF	TGTGCCAGCAGTCCCTTGGGGGGAGGTAATGAAAAACTGTTTTTT
.	TRBV11-2	few	TRBJ1-2	CASSSQWANGYTF	TGTGCCAGCAGCTCCCAGTGGGCTAATGGCTACACCTTC
TRBD1	TRBV12-3/TRBV12-4	few	TRBJ2-3	CASSLAGQGVAYTQYF	TGTGCCAGCAGTTTAGCGGGACAGGGAGTCGCTTATACGCAGTATTTT
TRBD2	TRBV7-8	few	TRBJ2-3	CASSPDLRGLAGGKDTQYF	TGTGCCAGCAGCCCAGACCTGAGGGGACTAGCGGGAGGAAAAGATACGCAGTATTTT
TRBD1	TRBV7-3	few	TRBJ1-1	CASSRKNRGLGAEAFF	TGTGCCAGCAGCAGAAAAAACAGGGGTCTAGGTGCTGAAGCTTTCTTT
.	TRBV20-1	once	TRBJ2-7	CSARGGRGSYEQYF	TGCAGTGCTAGAGGAGGCAGGGGTTCCTACGAGCAGTACTTC
.	TRBV29-1	many	TRBJ2-1	CSVEGVLDEQFF	TGCAGCGTTGAAGGGGTACTCGATGAGCAGTTCTTC
.	TRBV12-3/TRBV12-4	few	TRBJ2-6	CASSFTGGAAGANVLTF	TGTGCCAGCAGTTTTACCGGGGGCGCGGCTGGGGCCAACGTCCTGACTTTC